Given below is one TCR beta chain in context. This entry belongs to a study of blood T cell repertoires in COVID-19. At the level of the study: COVID-19 samples from acute and convalescent phases originated in the United States, Italy and Spain.

In the original analysis: Reference gene primer amplification gave estimated nucleated cell counts. Generated by immunoSEQ multiplex PCR, the TCRdb table keeps only in-frame clones and is missing some. Clonal size and the V and J genes are those of that table, whereas D and trimming came from the DNA. The sample comprises approximately 120,000 clones, roughly 81% of which are singletons, and more than 9% rests with the top ten. Per germline, CDR1 MNHEY and CDR2 SVGAGI. The CDR3 runs 15 residues. V lost 6 bases, J lost 2 bases, and 17 bases lay in between. The receptor was derived from a human donor in a cohort sampled during active COVID-19. V gene TRBV6-5 combines with J gene TRBJ2-7, with a possible D match to TRBD2 (6 bases). Sequences were obtained from peripheral blood. CDR3 DNA: TGTGCCAGCAGGGTAGGGCGGGGACCGGCCTACGAGCAGTACTTC. This gives the protein CASRVGRGPAYEQYF.